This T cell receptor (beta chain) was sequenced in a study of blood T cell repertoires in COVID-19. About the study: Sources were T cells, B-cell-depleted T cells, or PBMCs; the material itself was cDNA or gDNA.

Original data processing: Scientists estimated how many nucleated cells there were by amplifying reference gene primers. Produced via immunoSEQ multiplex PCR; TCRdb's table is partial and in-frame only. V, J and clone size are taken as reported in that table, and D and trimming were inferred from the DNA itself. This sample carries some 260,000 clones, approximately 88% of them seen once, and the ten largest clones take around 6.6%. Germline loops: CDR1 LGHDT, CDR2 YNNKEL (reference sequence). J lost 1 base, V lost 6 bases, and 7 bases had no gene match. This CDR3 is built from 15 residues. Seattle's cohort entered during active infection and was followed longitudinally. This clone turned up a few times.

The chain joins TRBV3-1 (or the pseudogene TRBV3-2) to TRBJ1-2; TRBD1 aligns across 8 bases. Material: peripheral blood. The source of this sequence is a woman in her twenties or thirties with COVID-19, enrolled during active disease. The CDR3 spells CASRHGQGNNYGYTF. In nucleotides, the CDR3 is TGTGCCAGCAGACATGGACAGGGTAATAACTATGGCTACACCTTC.